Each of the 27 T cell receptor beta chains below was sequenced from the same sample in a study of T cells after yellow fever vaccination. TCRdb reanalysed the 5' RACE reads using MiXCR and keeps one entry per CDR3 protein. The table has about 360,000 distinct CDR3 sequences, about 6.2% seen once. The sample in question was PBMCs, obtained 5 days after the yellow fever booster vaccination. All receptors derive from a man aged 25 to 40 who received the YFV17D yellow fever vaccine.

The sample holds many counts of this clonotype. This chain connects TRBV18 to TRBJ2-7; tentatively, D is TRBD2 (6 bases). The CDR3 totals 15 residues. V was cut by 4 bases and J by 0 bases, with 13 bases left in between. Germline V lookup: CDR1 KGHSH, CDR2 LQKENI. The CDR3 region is CASSLASESSYEQYF. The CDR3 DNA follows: TGTGCCAGCTCACTCGCTAGCGAGAGCTCCTACGAGCAGTACTTC.

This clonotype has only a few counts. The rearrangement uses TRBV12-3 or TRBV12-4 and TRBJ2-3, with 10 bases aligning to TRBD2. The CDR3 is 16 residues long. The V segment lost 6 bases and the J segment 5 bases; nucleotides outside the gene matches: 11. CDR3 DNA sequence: TGTGCCAGCAGCCCTATCCTAGCGGGAGTGGGAGATACGCAGTATTTT. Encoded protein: CASSPILAGVGDTQYF.

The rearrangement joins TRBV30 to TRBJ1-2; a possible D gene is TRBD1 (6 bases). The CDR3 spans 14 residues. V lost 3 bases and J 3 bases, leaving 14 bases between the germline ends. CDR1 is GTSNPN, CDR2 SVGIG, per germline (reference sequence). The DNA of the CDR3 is TGTGCCTGGAGGAGGGGGGGCAGGGACTATGGCTACACCTTC. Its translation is CAWRRGGRDYGYTF.

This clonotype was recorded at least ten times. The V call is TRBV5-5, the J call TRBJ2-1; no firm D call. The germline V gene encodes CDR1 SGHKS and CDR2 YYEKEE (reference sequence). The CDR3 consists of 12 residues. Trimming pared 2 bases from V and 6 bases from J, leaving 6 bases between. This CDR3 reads CASSLETNEQFF. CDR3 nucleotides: TGTGCCAGCAGCTTAGAAACCAATGAGCAGTTCTTC. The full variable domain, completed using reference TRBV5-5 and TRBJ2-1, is DAGVTQSPTHLIKTRGQQVTLRCSPISGHKSVSWYQQVLGQGPQFIFQYYEKEERGRGNFPDRFSARQFPNYSSELNVNALLLGDSALYLCASSLETNEQFFGPGTRLTVL.

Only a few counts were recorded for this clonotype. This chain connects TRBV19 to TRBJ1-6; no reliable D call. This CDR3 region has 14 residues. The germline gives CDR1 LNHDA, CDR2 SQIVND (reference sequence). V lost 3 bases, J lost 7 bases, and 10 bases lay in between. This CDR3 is CASSIGTGNSPLHF. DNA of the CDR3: TGTGCCAGTAGTATTGGTACGGGCAATTCACCCCTCCACTTT.

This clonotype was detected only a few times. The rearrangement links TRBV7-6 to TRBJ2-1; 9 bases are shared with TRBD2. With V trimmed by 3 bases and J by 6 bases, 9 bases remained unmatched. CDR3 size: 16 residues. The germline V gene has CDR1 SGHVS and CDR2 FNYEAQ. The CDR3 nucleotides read TGTGCCAGCAGCTTCGTCCTAAGCGGGAGGTTCAATGAGCAGTTCTTC. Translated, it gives CASSFVLSGRFNEQFF.

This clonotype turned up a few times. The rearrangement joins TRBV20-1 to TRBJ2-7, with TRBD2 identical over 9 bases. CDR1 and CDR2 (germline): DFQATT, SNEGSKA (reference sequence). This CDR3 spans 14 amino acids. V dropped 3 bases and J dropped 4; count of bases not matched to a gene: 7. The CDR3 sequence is CSARYSGSVYEQYF. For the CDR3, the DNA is TGCAGTGCTAGGTATAGCGGGAGTGTTTACGAGCAGTACTTC.

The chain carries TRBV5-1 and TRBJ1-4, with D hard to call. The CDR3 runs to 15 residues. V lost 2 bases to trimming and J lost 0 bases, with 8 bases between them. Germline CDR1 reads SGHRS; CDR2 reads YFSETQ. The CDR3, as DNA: TGCGCCAGCAGCTTTACGTTGGCAACTAATGAAAAACTGTTTTTT. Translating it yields CASSFTLATNEKLFF.

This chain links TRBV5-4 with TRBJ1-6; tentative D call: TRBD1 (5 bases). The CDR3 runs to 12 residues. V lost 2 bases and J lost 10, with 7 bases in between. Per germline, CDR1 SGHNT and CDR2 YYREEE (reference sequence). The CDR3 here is CASSLGDSPLHF. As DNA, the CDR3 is TGTGCCAGCAGCTTAGGGGACTCACCCCTCCACTTT.

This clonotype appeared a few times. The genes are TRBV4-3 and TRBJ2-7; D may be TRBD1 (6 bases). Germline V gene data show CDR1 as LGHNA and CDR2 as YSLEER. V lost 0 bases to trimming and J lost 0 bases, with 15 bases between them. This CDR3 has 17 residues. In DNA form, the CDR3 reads TGCGCCAGCAGCCAAGAAGAGGGGCAGGGGATCTCCTACGAGCAGTACTTC. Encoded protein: CASSQEEGQGISYEQYF.

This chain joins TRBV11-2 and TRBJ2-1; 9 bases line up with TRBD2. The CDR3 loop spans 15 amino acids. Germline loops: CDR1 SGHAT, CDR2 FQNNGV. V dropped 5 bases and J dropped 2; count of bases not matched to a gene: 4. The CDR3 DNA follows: TGTGCCAGCAGCCCTAGCGGGGTTACCTACAATGAGCAGTTCTTC. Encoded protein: CASSPSGVTYNEQFF.

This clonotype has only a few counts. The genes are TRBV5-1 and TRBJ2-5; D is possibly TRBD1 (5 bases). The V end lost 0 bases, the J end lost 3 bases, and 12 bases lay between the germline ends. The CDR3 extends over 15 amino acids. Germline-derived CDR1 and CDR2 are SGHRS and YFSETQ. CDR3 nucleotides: TGCGCCAGCAGCTTGGGTGGCAGGGTGGAAGAGACCCAGTACTTC. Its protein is CASSLGGRVEETQYF.

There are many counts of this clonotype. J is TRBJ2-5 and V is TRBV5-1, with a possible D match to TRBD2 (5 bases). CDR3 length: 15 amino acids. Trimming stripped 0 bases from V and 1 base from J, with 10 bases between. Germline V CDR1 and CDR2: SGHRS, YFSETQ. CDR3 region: CASSLVLALQETQYF. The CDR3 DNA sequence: TGCGCCAGCAGCTTGGTATTAGCGCTCCAAGAGACCCAGTACTTC.

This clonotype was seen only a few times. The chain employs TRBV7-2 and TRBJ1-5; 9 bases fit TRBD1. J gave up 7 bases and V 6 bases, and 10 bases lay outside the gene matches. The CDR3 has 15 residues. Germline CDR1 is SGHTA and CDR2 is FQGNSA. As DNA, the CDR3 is TGTGCCAGCAGGGTTACCGGGACAGGGACCCAGCCCCAGCATTTT. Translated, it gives CASRVTGTGTQPQHF.

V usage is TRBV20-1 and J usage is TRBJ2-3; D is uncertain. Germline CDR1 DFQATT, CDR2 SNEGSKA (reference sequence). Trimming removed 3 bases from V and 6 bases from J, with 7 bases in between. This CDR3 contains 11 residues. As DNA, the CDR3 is TGCAGTGCTAGGCCCGTGGATACGCAGTATTTT. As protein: CSARPVDTQYF.

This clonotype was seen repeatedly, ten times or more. The CDR3 DNA follows: TGTGCCAGCAGGCCTACTAGGCCACCTGAGCAGTTCTTC. Translated: CASRPTRPPEQFF. The V gene is TRBV7-9, the J gene TRBJ2-1, with D tentatively TRBD2 (5 bases). Per germline, CDR1 SEHNR and CDR2 FQNEAQ (reference sequence). V was clipped by 6 bases and J by 9 bases, with 15 bases between them. The CDR3 runs 13 residues. Full variable domain (missing parts from reference TRBV7-9 and TRBJ2-1): DTGVSQNPRHKITKRGQNVTFRCDPISEHNRLYWYRQTLGQGPEFLTYFQNEAQLEKSRLLSDRFSAERPKGSFSTLEIQRTEQGDSAMYLCASRPTRPPEQFFGPGTRLTVL.

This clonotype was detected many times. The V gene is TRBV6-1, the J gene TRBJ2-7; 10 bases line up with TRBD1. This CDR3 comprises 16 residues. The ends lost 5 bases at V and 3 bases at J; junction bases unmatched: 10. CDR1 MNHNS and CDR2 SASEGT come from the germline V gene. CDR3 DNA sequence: TGTGCCAGCAGTCTAAAACCCCGGACAGGGGGCTACGAGCAGTACTTC. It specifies CASSLKPRTGGYEQYF.

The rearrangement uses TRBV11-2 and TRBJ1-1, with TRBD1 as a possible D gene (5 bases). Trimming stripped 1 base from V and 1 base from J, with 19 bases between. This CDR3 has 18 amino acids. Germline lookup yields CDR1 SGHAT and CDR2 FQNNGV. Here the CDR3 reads CASSLVVRIAGRNTEAFF. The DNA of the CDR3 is TGTGCCAGCAGCTTAGTTGTAAGGATAGCAGGGAGGAACACTGAAGCTTTCTTT. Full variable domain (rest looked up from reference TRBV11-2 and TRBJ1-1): EAGVAQSPRYKIIEKRQSVAFWCNPISGHATLYWYQQILGQGPKLLIQFQNNGVVDDSQLPKDRFSAERLKGVDSTLKIQPAKLEDSAVYLCASSLVVRIAGRNTEAFFGQGTRLTVV.

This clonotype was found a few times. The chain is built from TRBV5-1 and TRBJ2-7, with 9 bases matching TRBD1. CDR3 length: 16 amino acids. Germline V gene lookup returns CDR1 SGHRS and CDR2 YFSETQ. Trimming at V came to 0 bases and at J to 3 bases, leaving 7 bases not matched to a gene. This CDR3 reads CASSLDPGTGFYEQYF. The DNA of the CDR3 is TGCGCCAGCAGCTTGGACCCCGGGACAGGGTTCTACGAGCAGTACTTC.

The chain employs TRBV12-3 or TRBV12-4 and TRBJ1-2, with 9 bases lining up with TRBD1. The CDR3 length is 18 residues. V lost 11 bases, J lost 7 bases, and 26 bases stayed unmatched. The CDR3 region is CASCQVQIRQGVVSGYTF. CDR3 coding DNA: TGTGCCTCCTGCCAAGTCCAAATTCGACAGGGGGTAGTGTCTGGCTACACCTTC.

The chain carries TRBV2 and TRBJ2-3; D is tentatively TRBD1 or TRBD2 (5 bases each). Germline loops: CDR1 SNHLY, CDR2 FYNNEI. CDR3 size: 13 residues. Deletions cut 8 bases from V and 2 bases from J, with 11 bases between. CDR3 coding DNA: TGTGCCAGCCTGAGGGGTTACACAGATACGCAGTATTTT. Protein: CASLRGYTDTQYF.

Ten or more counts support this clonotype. CDR3 bases: TGTGCCAGCAGCCATCTCCGGGACAGTATTTCAACTAATGAAAAACTGTTTTTT. The encoded protein is CASSHLRDSISTNEKLFF. The gene calls are TRBV11-2 and TRBJ1-4; 7 bases agree with TRBD1. The J segment lost 0 bases and the V segment lost 5 bases, leaving 12 bases of the junction unmatched. The CDR3 runs to 18 residues. Germline values: CDR1 SGHAT, CDR2 FQNNGV.

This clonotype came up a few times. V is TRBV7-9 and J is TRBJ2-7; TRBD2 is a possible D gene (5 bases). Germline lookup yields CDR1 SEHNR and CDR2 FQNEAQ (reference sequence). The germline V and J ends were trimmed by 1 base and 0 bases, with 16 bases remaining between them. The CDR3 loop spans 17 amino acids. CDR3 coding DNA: TGTGCCAGCAGCTTAGGAGCAGGCGGACTCAGCTCCTACGAGCAGTACTTC. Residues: CASSLGAGGLSSYEQYF.

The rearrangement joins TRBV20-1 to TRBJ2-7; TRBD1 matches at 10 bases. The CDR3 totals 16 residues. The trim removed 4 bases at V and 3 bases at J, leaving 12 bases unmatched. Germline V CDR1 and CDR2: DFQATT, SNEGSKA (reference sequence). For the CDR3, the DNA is TGCAGTGCTACCGGGACAGGGGTTACCTCAGGCTACGAGCAGTACTTC. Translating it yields CSATGTGVTSGYEQYF.

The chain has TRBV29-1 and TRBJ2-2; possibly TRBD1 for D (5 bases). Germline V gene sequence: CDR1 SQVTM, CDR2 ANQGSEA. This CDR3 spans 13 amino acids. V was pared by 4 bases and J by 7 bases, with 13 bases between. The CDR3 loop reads CSVVRGTGGELFF. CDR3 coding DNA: TGCAGCGTTGTTAGGGGTACGGGCGGGGAGCTGTTTTTT.

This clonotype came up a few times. Written as DNA, the CDR3 is TGTGCCAGCAGCTCAGGGGGCTGGGGGGAGACCCAGTACTTC. It codes for CASSSGGWGETQYF. This chain connects TRBV27 to TRBJ2-5; 8 bases match TRBD1. V lost 6 bases, J lost 5 bases, and 8 bases stayed unmatched. The germline V gene has CDR1 MNHEY and CDR2 SMNVEV (reference sequence). The CDR3 sequence is 14 residues long.

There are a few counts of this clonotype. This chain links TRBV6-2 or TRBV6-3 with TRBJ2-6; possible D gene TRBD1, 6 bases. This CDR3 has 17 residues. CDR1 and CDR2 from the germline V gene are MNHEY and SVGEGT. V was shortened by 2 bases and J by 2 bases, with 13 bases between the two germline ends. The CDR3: CASSYTEQGPGANVLTF. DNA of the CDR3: TGTGCCAGCAGTTACACCGAACAGGGTCCTGGGGCCAACGTCCTGACTTTC.